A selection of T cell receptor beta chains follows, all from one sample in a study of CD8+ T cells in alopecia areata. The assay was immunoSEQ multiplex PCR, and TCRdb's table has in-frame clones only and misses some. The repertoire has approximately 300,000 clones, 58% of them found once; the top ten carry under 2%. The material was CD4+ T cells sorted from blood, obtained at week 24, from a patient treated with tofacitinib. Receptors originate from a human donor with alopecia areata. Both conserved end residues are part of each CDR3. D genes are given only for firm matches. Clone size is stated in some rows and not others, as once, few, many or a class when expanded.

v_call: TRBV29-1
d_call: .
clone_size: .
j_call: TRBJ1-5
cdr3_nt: TGCAGCTTTCAACAGGGACCGAGTCAGCCCCAGCATTTT
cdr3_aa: CSFQQGPSQPQHF

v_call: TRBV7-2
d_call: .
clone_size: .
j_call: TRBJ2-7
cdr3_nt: TGTGCCAGCAGCTTAGAGAACTTTGGACCAGCCCCGAGATACGAGCAGTACTTC
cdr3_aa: CASSLENFGPAPRYEQYF

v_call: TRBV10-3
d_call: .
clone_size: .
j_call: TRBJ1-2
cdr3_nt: TGTGCCATCAGTGAAGGGGGTGGCAGGTTGAGAGGCTACACCTTC
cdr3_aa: CAISEGGGRLRGYTF

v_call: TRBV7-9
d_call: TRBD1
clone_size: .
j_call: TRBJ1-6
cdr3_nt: TGTGCCAGCAGCTTAAGGGTCCGGGACAGGTTTTCACCCCTCCACTTT
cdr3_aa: CASSLRVRDRFSPLHF

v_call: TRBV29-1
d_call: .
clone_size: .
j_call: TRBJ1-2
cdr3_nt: TGCAGCGTGGGGGCTGAGGATGGCTACACCTTC
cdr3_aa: CSVGAEDGYTF

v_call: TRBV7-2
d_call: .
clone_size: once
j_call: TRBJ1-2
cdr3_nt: TGTGCCAGCAGCAGGGGAGAGGGTGGCTACACCTTC
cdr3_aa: CASSRGEGGYTF

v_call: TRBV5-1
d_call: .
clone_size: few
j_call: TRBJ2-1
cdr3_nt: TGCGCCAGCAGCATGGGCGCGGGATCGAACAATGAGCAGTTCTTC
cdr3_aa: CASSMGAGSNNEQFF

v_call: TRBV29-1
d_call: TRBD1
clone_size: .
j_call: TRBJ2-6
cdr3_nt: TGCAGGCCCAGGGGGCTTGGGGCCAACGTCCTGACTTTC
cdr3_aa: CRPRGLGANVLTF

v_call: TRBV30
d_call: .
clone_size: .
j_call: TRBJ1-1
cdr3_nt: TGTGCCTGGAGTGTACCCCCACAACGAATCTTT
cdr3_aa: CAWSVPPQRIF

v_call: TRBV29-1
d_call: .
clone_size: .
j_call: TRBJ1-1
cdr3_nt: TGCAGCGTGTACAGGGTGAACACTGAAGCTTTCTTT
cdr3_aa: CSVYRVNTEAFF

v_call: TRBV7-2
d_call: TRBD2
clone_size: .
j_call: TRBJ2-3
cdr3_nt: TGTGCCGGGAGGAGCGGGGGGCGGAGCACAGATACGCAGTATTTT
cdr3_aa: CAGRSGGRSTDTQYF

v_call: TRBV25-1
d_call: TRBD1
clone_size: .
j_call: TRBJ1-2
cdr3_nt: TGTGCCAGCAGTGCAACACTCGGGACAGCCATCTATGGCTACACCTTC
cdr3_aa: CASSATLGTAIYGYTF

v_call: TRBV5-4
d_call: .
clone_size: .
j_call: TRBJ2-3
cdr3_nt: TGTGCCTACCCCTCGGCCCAGGGTAGGACAGATACGCAGTATTTT
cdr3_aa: CAYPSAQGRTDTQYF

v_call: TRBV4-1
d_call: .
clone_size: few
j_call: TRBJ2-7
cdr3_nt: TGCGCCAGCAGCCTTGAGGGGGGATACGAGCAGTACTTC
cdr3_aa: CASSLEGGYEQYF

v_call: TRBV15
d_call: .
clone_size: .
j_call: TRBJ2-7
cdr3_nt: TGTGCCACCAGCTCCGAATATGACTACGAGCAGTACTTC
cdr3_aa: CATSSEYDYEQYF

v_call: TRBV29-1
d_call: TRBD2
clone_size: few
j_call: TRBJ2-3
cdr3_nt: TGCAGCGTTGTTCCTAGCGGGGGGACAGATACGCAGTATTTT
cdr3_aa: CSVVPSGGTDTQYF

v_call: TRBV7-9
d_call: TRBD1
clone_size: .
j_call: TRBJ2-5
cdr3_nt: TGTGCCAGCAGCTCTCCGACAGGGTCCCTGGGGGAGACCCAGTACTTC
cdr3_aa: CASSSPTGSLGETQYF

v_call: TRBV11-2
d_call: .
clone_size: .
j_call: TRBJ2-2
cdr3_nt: TGTGCCAGCGGTACGGCCGAGCTGTTTTTT
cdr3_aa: CASGTAELFF

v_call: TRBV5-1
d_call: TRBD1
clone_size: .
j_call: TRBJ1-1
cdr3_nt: TGCGCCAGCAGCGCGGGACAGGGGAAAACTGAAGCTTTCTTT
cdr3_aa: CASSAGQGKTEAFF

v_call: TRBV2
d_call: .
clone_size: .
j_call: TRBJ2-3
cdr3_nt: TGTGCCAGCAGTGGTCCCGGCGGGGGCACAGATACGCAGTATTTT
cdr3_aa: CASSGPGGGTDTQYF

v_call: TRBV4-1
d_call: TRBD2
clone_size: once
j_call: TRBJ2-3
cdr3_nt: TGCGCCAGCAGCCAAGTTACTAGCGGGGGGGTGGTCACAGATACGCAGTATTTT
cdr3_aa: CASSQVTSGGVVTDTQYF

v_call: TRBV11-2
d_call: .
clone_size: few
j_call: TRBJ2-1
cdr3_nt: TGTGCCAGCAGCTTAGGGTATTCCGGTGAGCAGTTCTTC
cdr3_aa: CASSLGYSGEQFF

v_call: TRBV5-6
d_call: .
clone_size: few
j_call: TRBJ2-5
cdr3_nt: TGTGCCAGCAGCTTGGTAGGGCGGCTACAAGAGACCCAGTACTTC
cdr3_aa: CASSLVGRLQETQYF

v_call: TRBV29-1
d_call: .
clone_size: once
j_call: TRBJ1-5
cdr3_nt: TGCAGCGCCGGACAAAATAGCAATCAGCCCCAGCATTTT
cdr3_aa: CSAGQNSNQPQHF

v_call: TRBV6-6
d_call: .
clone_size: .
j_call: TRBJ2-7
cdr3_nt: TGTGCCAGCAGTTACGCCAGGGACGGGTTCGAGCAGTACTTC
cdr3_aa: CASSYARDGFEQYF

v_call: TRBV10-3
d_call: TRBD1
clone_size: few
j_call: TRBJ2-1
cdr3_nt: TGTGCCATCAGTGGGACAGGGGTTAAAAATGAGCAGTTCTTC
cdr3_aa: CAISGTGVKNEQFF

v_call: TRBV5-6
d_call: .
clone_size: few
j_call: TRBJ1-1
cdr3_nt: TGTGCCAGCAGCCCCATAGCAAGCCGTTATACTGAAGCTTTCTTT
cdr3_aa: CASSPIASRYTEAFF

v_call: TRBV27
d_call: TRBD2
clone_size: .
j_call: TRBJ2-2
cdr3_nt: TGTGCCAGCAGCACCCTCTTTCGGGGGGGCCCTAGCACCGGGGAGCTGTTTTTT
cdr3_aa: CASSTLFRGGPSTGELFF

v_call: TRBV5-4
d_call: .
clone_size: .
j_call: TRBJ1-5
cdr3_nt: TGTGCCAGCAGTGTCGGGGGAGGGGCAGGAGTTATACAGCCCCAGCATTTT
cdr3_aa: CASSVGGGAGVIQPQHF

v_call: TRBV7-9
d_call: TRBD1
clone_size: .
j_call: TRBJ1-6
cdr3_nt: TGTGCCAGCAGCGCCCCAGGGGGCGGGAATTCACCCCTCCACTTT
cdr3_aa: CASSAPGGGNSPLHF

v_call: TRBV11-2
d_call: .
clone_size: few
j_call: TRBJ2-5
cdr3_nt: TGTGCCAGCAGCTTAGTTGTCCCCTATCAGGAGACCCAGTACTTC
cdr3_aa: CASSLVVPYQETQYF

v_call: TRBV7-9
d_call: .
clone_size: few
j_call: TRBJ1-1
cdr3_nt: TGTGCCAGCAGCCAACTGGACAGTGGTACTGAAGCTTTCTTT
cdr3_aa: CASSQLDSGTEAFF

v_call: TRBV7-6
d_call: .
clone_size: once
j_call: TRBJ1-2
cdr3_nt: TGTGCCAGCAGCTTAGCTTTAGGGGATGGCTACACCTTC
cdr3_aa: CASSLALGDGYTF

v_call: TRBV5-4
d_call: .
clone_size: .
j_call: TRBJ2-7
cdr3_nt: TGTGCCAGCACCACGGACGCGGTTGGGGGCCACGAGCAGTACTTC
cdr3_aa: CASTTDAVGGHEQYF

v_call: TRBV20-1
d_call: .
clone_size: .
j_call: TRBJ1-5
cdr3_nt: TGCAGTGCCAGGAGGGATCAGCCCCAGCATTTT
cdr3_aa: CSARRDQPQHF

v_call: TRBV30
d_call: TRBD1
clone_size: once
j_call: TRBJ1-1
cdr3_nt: TGTGCCTGGAGTTTGGGGACAGCGCACACTGAAGCTTTCTTT
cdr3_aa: CAWSLGTAHTEAFF

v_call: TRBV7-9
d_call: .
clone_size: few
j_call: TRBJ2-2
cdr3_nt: TGTGCCAGGAGCGAGGTGCGGGGGCGAGCCACCGGGGAGCTGTTTTTT
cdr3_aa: CARSEVRGRATGELFF

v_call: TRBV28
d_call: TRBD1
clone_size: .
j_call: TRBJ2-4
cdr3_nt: TGTGCCAGCAAAACGACAGGGGCACTAGCCAAAAACATTCAGTACTTC
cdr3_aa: CASKTTGALAKNIQYF

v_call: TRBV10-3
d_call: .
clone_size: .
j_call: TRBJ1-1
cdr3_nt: TGTGCCAGTACCGGGCTACAGAACACTGAAGCTTTCTTT
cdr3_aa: CASTGLQNTEAFF

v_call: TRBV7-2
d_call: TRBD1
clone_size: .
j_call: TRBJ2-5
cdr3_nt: TGTGCCAGCAGACGACAGGGGCGCGGAGAGACCCAGTACTTC
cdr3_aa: CASRRQGRGETQYF

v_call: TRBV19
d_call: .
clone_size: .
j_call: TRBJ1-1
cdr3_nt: TGTGCCAGTAACGAGAGAAGACAGGCGGGGAGCACTGAAGCTTTCTTT
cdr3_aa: CASNERRQAGSTEAFF

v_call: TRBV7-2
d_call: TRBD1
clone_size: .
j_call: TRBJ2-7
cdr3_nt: TGTGCCAGCAGCTTGTCGGGACAGGCCTCCTACGAGCAGTACTTC
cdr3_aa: CASSLSGQASYEQYF

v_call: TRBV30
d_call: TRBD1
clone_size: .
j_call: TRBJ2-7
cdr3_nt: TGTGCCTGGCGTACCGGGACAGGGAACGAGCAGTACTTC
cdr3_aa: CAWRTGTGNEQYF

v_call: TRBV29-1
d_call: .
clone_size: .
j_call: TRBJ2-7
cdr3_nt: TGCAGCGTTGACCTGAAGGACGCGTCTTCCTACGAGCAGTACTTC
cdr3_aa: CSVDLKDASSYEQYF

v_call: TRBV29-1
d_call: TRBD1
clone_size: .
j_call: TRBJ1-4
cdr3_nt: TGCAGCGCTGGGAGGGGACAGGGTGATGAAAAACTGTTTTTT
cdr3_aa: CSAGRGQGDEKLFF

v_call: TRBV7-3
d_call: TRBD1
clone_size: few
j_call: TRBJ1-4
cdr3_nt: TGTGCCAGCTGGGGACAGGGGGAAAAACTGTTTTTT
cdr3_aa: CASWGQGEKLFF

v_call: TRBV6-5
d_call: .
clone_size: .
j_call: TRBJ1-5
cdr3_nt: TGTGCCAGCAGTTATGGGTGGGGGGGCGATCAGCCCCAGCATTTT
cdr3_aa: CASSYGWGGDQPQHF

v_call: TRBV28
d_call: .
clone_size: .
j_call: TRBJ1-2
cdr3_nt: TGTGCCAGCAGTTTAGGAGCGTCTCGCTATGGCTACACCTTC
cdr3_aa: CASSLGASRYGYTF

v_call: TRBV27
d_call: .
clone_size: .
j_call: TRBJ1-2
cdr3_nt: TGTGCCAGCAGTGGAGCTGGACAGATCTATGGCTACACCTTC
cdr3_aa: CASSGAGQIYGYTF